Reported below is one T cell receptor (beta chain). The antigen remains unidentified. These data belong to a study of cytomegalovirus exposure and HLA in healthy donors. Overall study findings and caveats: In a later analysis, TCR beta V- and J-gene trimming showed a link to a missense DCLRE1C variant.

Germline V gene data show CDR1 as SGHNT and CDR2 as YYREEE (reference sequence). Trimming took 0 bases from V and 7 from J, leaving 10 bases between them. CDR3 length equals 14 residues. Use of 60 Vbeta and 13 Jbeta primers characterized the PCR. Libraries were prepared by immunoSEQ multiplex PCR; TCRdb keeps only in-frame clonotypes and omits some of them. The repertoire holds 200,000 or so clones, with 82% as singletons. This chain links TRBV5-4 with TRBJ2-2; D is perhaps TRBD2 (6 bases). The TCR comes from a woman aged 50 to 65 in good health and CMV-seropositive. Sequencing input: PBMCs. CDR3 sequence: CASSLAGEVGELFF. DNA of the CDR3: TGTGCCAGCAGCTTGGCGGGGGAGGTCGGGGAGCTGTTTTTT.